The clone carrying this TCR beta chain appeared a few times. The sample is drawn from a study of blood T cells in healthy people across ages. Whole-study context: With template switching, about one barcoded beta molecule was captured per two T cells.

The CDR3 totals 15 residues. J was trimmed by 2 bases and V by 6 bases; bases with no gene match: 4. Germline CDR1 reads SNHLY; CDR2 reads FYNNEI. The use of a sample-barcoded 5' primer and a J-beta primer mix characterized a second PCR of roughly 6 to 11 cycles. A single record per CDR3 protein comes from TCRdb applying MiXCR to the 5' RACE reads. The sample yields hundreds of thousands of distinct CDR3 sequences, around a quarter seen once. These data were also reused for a study on T cells of mothers and their children.

The chain has TRBV2 and TRBJ2-6; TRBD1 matches 7 bases. The specimen sequenced was blood. The receptor comes from a boy between 5 and 17 years old in good health. CDR3 coding DNA: TGTGCCAGCAGAGAGGGGGCTCCTGGGGCCAACGTCCTGACTTTC. This encodes CASREGAPGANVLTF.